This T cell receptor beta chain was retrieved from a study of T cells after yellow fever vaccination. This clonotype occurred many times. Its target is not known. General study results and limits: Subsequent booster samples again held most clones from primary vaccination (96% CD4, roughly 88% CD8).

The CDR3 has 15 residues. V was clipped by 5 bases and J by 2 bases, with 10 bases between them. TCRdb itself ran the 5' RACE reads through MiXCR, one entry per CDR3 protein. The table lists more than 450,000 distinct CDR3 sequences, 21% of them singletons. The origin of this receptor is a man aged 18 to 29 who received the YFV17D yellow fever vaccine. The chain joins TRBV12-3 or TRBV12-4 to TRBJ1-6; D is perhaps TRBD1 (5 bases). This specimen was PBMCs, taken less than 25 days after the first yellow fever vaccination. The chain's CDR3 is CASSLGGTYNSPLHF. DNA of the CDR3: TGTGCCAGCAGTCTGGGGGGGACCTATAATTCACCCCTCCACTTT.